One and the same sample provided the 10 T cell receptor beta chains below, sequenced in a study of T cell responses to AZD1222 COVID-19 vaccine. Using immunoSEQ multiplex PCR, the repertoire was profiled, and TCRdb retains in-frame clones only, with some absent. The table includes just over 95,000 clones, around nine tenths detected once. Sample: peripheral blood, taken on day 0 of AZD1222 vaccination. These receptors all come from an adult in good health.

The chain has TRBV2 and TRBJ1-4; perhaps TRBD1 as D (5 bases). This CDR3 contains 14 residues. The germline V gene encodes CDR1 SNHLY and CDR2 FYNNEI. The V end was cut by 5 bases, the J end by 11 bases, with 18 bases between. This chain's CDR3 is CASSLTLSEGKLFF. The CDR3 nucleotides are TGTGCCAGCAGTTTGACCCTTTCAGAGGGGAAACTGTTTTTT.

The V call is TRBV30, the J call TRBJ1-1; possibly TRBD1 for D (5 bases). V dropped 2 bases and J dropped 1 base, with 17 bases sitting between them. The CDR3 runs 16 residues. In germline, CDR1 is GTSNPN, CDR2 SVGIG (reference sequence). CDR3 residues: CAWSYRDAWGNTEAFF. For the CDR3, the DNA is TGTGCCTGGAGTTATCGGGACGCCTGGGGGAACACTGAAGCTTTCTTT.

The CDR3 region is CAISEHPLGLAKETQYF. DNA of the CDR3: TGTGCCATCAGTGAGCATCCTTTAGGACTAGCAAAAGAGACCCAGTACTTC. This chain joins TRBV10-3 and TRBJ2-5; 8 positions agree with TRBD2. This CDR3 has 17 residues. The junction had 11 bases not matched to a gene; V was cut back by 2 bases and J by 3 bases. The V gene's germline CDR1 is ENHRY and CDR2 SYGVKD.

The chain uses TRBV2 and TRBJ1-5, with TRBD1 matching 11 bases. Germline CDR1 is SNHLY and CDR2 is FYNNEI. The ends lost 4 bases at V and 11 bases at J; junction bases unmatched: 7. The CDR3 length is 14 residues. This CDR3 reads CASSVGTGGVTQHF. Here the CDR3 DNA reads TGTGCCAGCAGTGTCGGGACAGGGGGTGTGACCCAGCATTTT.

The J gene is TRBJ2-2, the V gene TRBV24-1; D unresolved. Germline-derived CDR1 and CDR2 are KGHDR and SFDVKD. The CDR3 is made up of 14 amino acids. V was cut by 2 bases and J by 8 bases, with 11 bases left in between. CDR3 coding DNA: TGTGCCACCAGTGATTACCTCCCCGGGGGGGAGCTGTTTTTT. Protein sequence: CATSDYLPGGELFF.

In this sample, this clone turned up a few times. The chain recombines TRBV28 with TRBJ2-1; D may be TRBD1 (5 bases). CDR1 is MDHEN, CDR2 SYDVKM, per germline. There are 14 residues in the CDR3. Trimming stripped 5 bases from V and 6 bases from J, with 14 bases between. The CDR3 region has the DNA TGTGCCAGCAGTCCGGCCTCAGGGTCCAATGAGCAGTTCTTC. It translates to CASSPASGSNEQFF.

The chain carries TRBV3-1 (or the pseudogene TRBV3-2) and TRBJ1-6; tentatively, D is TRBD1 (5 bases). CDR3 length: 17 amino acids. V shed 5 bases and J shed 0 bases, with 14 bases lying between them. Germline values: CDR1 LGHDT, CDR2 YNNKEL (reference sequence). Here the CDR3 DNA reads TGTGCCAGCAGCTCCGGGACTCCCAGCTCCTATAATTCACCCCTCCACTTT. Encoded protein: CASSSGTPSSYNSPLHF.

Sample share makes this clone medium-sized. J is TRBJ2-5 and V is TRBV6-2 or TRBV6-3; no clear D gene. Trimming removed 3 bases from V and 2 bases from J, with 10 bases in between. From germline, CDR1 is MNHEY and CDR2 SVGEGT. The CDR3 spans 14 residues. The CDR3 nucleotides are TGTGCCAGCAGTTATACCGGGCCTCAAGAGACCCAGTACTTC. Its protein is CASSYTGPQETQYF.

This clone appeared once. V gene TRBV10-1 combines with J gene TRBJ1-6, with TRBD1 as a possible D gene (5 bases). The V end was cut by 3 bases, the J end by 7 bases, with 16 bases between. This CDR3 is 16 amino acids long. Germline V lookup: CDR1 WNHNN, CDR2 SYGVQD (reference sequence). The CDR3 loop is CASSDGQGGWNSPLHF. The CDR3 bases are TGCGCCAGCAGTGACGGGCAGGGTGGATGGAATTCACCCCTCCACTTT.

The genes are TRBV5-5 and TRBJ1-2; TRBD1 agrees at 7 bases. V lost 3 bases to trimming and J lost 7 bases; unmatched junction nucleotides: 6. The CDR3 length is 13 residues. Germline-derived CDR1 and CDR2 are SGHKS and YYEKEE (reference sequence). The CDR3 DNA sequence: TGTGCCAGCAGCTCGATGGGACAGTCTGGCTACACCTTC. Translation gives CASSSMGQSGYTF.